The 8 T cell receptor beta chains presented below share a single source sample, sequenced in a study of siplizumab effects on memory and regulatory T cells. The assay was immunoSEQ multiplex PCR, and TCRdb's table has in-frame clones only and misses some. The sample includes under 100,000 clones, roughly 94% of them seen just once. Sequencing was performed on non-Treg CD4+ T cells sorted from blood. These TCRs come from a human donor in good health.

The chain is built from TRBV5-1 and TRBJ1-1; no definite D call. Germline values: CDR1 SGHRS, CDR2 YFSETQ. Trimming cost V 4 bases and J 1 base, with 17 bases left between them. The CDR3 is 16 residues long. CDR3 sequence (DNA): TGCGCCAGCAGCCCCCAGCGAGAGCCCAAGAACACTGAAGCTTTCTTT. It specifies CASSPQREPKNTEAFF.

Concerning this clone itself: Germline and junction disagree at one end, which may indicate a read error. The chain links TRBV7-8 to TRBJ1-1; 8 bases map to TRBD1. CDR1 is SGHVS and CDR2 is FQNEAQ in the germline V gene. The CDR3 has 15 amino acids. Written as DNA, the CDR3 is TGTGCCAGCAGCCTAGCGACGGGACAGGACACTGAAGCTTTCTTT. Translation: CASSLATGQDTEAFF.

This clone was observed once. This chain links TRBV18 with TRBJ1-1; TRBD1 might be the D (6 bases). V gave up 1 base and J gave up 0 bases, with 9 bases separating them. Germline assignment: CDR1 KGHSH and CDR2 LQKENI. The CDR3 sequence is 15 residues long. The CDR3 loop reads CASSPRQVLNTEAFF. As DNA, the CDR3 is TGTGCCAGCTCACCACGACAGGTCTTGAACACTGAAGCTTTCTTT.

The chain employs TRBV9 and TRBJ1-2; a weak D match, TRBD1 (5 bases). Germline V CDR1 and CDR2: SGDLS, YYNGEE. V was shortened by 4 bases and J by 2 bases, with 15 bases between the two germline ends. The CDR3 has 15 residues. CDR3 coding DNA: TGTGCCAGCAGCACGTCGGGACGGAAAAACTATGGCTACACCTTC. The encoded protein is CASSTSGRKNYGYTF.

The chain couples TRBV30 to TRBJ2-7; D unresolved. The CDR3 runs 14 residues. V was pared by 3 bases and J by 0 bases, with 12 bases between. Germline V CDR1 and CDR2: GTSNPN, SVGIG (reference sequence). The CDR3, as DNA: TGTGCCTGGAGCGGTCGCTTGGGCTCCTACGAGCAGTACTTC. Protein product: CAWSGRLGSYEQYF. The variable domain in full, completed from reference TRBV30 and TRBJ2-7, reads SQTIHQWPATLVQPVGSPLSLECTVEGTSNPNLYWYRQAAGRGLQLLFYSVGIGQISSEVPQNLSASRPQDRQFILSSKKLLLSDSGFYLCAWSGRLGSYEQYFGPGTRLTVT.

The count of this clone is one. The V and J genes are TRBV6-5 and TRBJ2-7; D possibly corresponds to TRBD1 (6 bases). Trimming stripped 2 bases from V and 6 bases from J, with 17 bases between. The CDR3 contains 15 residues. CDR1 is MNHEY and CDR2 is SVGAGI in the germline V gene. The CDR3 DNA is TGTGCCAGCAGTTACGAGGTTCGGACAGAAGGCGAGCAGTACTTC. Protein: CASSYEVRTEGEQYF.

The chain recombines TRBV19 with TRBJ2-7; no clear D. CDR1 and CDR2 from the germline V gene are LNHDA and SQIVND (reference sequence). The CDR3 extends over 15 amino acids. Trimming took off 3 bases at V and 4 bases at J, with 16 bases between the two ends. CDR3: CASSIGSVRVYEQYF. The CDR3 nucleotides read TGTGCCAGTAGTATTGGCTCGGTGCGAGTTTACGAGCAGTACTTC.

The chain uses TRBV6-1 and TRBJ2-7; D is unclear. The V end lost 5 bases, the J end lost 5 bases, and 10 bases lay between the germline ends. Germline CDR1 MNHNS, CDR2 SASEGT. The CDR3 is made up of 12 amino acids. The CDR3 DNA reads TGTGCCAGCAGTCCTCGAGGTGACGAGCAGTACTTC. Amino acid sequence: CASSPRGDEQYF.